These 24 T cell receptor beta chains came from one sample sequenced in a study of cytomegalovirus exposure and HLA in healthy donors (dated by TCRdb to 2015 to 2018). The protocol used for the library was the immunoSEQ multiplex PCR assay. For the multiplex PCR, a mixture combining 60 forward primers for TCR Vbeta segments and 13 reverse primers for TCR Jbeta segments was used. TCRdb stores this immuneACCESS table with in-frame sequences only. Part of the clones is absent; in the studies checked, under half of the shortfall reflects unresolved V genes, and no reason is known for the rest. For this sample, the table gives 110,000 to 150,000 clones. 0.96% of the sample is held by the ten biggest clonotypes. The sample taken for sequencing was PBMCs. The receptor set was obtained from a male donor in good health and CMV-seronegative.

This chain connects TRBV11-2 to TRBJ2-5; tentative D call: TRBD2 (6 bases). Trimming cost V 5 bases and J 5 bases, with 18 bases left between them. CDR3 length equals 15 residues. Germline CDR1 SGHAT, CDR2 FQNNGV. The CDR3 nucleotides are TGTGCCAGCAGCCCACCGGGACTGAGGAGGGAGACCCAGTACTTC. Translated: CASSPPGLRRETQYF.

V and J are TRBV28 and TRBJ1-1, with a tentative D call TRBD1 (6 bases). V lost 3 bases, J lost 1 base, and 12 bases lay in between. Germline V gene data show CDR1 as MDHEN and CDR2 as SYDVKM. The CDR3 has 15 residues. The CDR3 region is CASSFIRDKNTEAFF. The CDR3 DNA follows: TGTGCCAGCAGTTTCATTAGGGACAAGAACACTGAAGCTTTCTTT.

The V gene is TRBV6-5, the J gene TRBJ1-5; maybe TRBD1 (6 bases). Germline-derived CDR1 and CDR2 are MNHEY and SVGAGI. CDR3 length: 13 residues. Trimming stripped 6 bases from V and 4 bases from J, with 10 bases between. The CDR3 nucleotides read TGTGCCAGCAGGATGGACAGAAATCAGCCCCAGCATTTT. This gives the protein CASRMDRNQPQHF.

The V gene is TRBV7-9, the J gene TRBJ1-1, with 9 bases identical to TRBD1. Germline CDR1 is SEHNR and CDR2 is FQNEAQ (reference sequence). The CDR3 contains 12 residues. CDR3 loop: CAIQQGATEAFF. As DNA, the CDR3 is TGTGCGATCCAACAGGGGGCAACTGAAGCTTTCTTT.

The chain couples TRBV27 to TRBJ1-4, with a tentative D call TRBD1 (6 bases). This CDR3 region has 15 residues. Germline V CDR1 and CDR2: MNHEY, SMNVEV (reference sequence). The ends were cut back, 4 bases at V and 3 bases at J, with 12 bases in the middle. This CDR3 is CASSSEQGANEKLFF. The CDR3 DNA follows: TGTGCCAGCAGTTCGGAACAGGGAGCTAATGAAAAACTGTTTTTT.

Here the CDR3 DNA reads TGTGCCAGTGGGCCGGCGGGGGCGAACACCGGGGAGCTGTTTTTT. It is translated as CASGPAGANTGELFF. V is TRBV19 and J is TRBJ2-2; 7 bases match TRBD2. The V gene's germline CDR1 is LNHDA and CDR2 SQIVND (reference sequence). V gave up 8 bases and J gave up 0 bases; unmatched junction bases: 6. CDR3 length: 15 amino acids.

This chain connects TRBV11-2 to TRBJ2-5; TRBD2 might be the D (7 bases). Germline V CDR1 and CDR2: SGHAT, FQNNGV. V lost 5 bases and J lost 2, with 15 bases in between. The CDR3 covers 15 residues. The CDR3, as DNA: TGTGCCAGCAGCCCTCTGGGGGGGCAACAAGAGACCCAGTACTTC. Translation gives CASSPLGGQQETQYF.

The V call is TRBV2, the J call TRBJ2-7; D might be TRBD1 (6 bases). CDR1 and CDR2 from the germline V gene are SNHLY and FYNNEI. CDR3 length: 17 residues. The V end lost 1 base, the J end lost 4 bases, and 20 bases lay between the germline ends. CDR3 DNA sequence: TGTGCCAGCAGTGAAGGGAATTGGCAGCCAAGGGGGTACGAGCAGTACTTC. It translates to CASSEGNWQPRGYEQYF.

CDR3 protein: CAWTRKTGNTEAFF. The DNA for the CDR3 is TGTGCCTGGACGAGAAAGACAGGGAACACTGAAGCTTTCTTT. The J gene is TRBJ1-1, the V gene TRBV30; D may be TRBD1 (6 bases). Looked up from germline, CDR1 is GTSNPN and CDR2 is SVGIG (reference sequence). The CDR3 runs to 14 residues. Trimming stripped 4 bases from V and 1 base from J, with 13 bases between.

The chain recombines TRBV29-1 with TRBJ1-3; D is ambiguous. This CDR3 is built from 15 residues. The V gene's germline CDR1 is SQVTM and CDR2 ANQGSEA. The V end was cut by 0 bases, the J end by 0 bases, with 9 bases between. This CDR3 reads CSVEERKSSGNTIYF. CDR3 sequence (DNA): TGCAGCGTTGAAGAGAGGAAATCCTCTGGAAACACCATATATTTT.

The chain carries TRBV5-4 and TRBJ1-1; D ambiguous. V lost 0 bases, J lost 3 bases, and 12 bases lay in between. The germline V gene has CDR1 SGHNT and CDR2 YYREEE (reference sequence). This CDR3 has 15 amino acids. In DNA form, the CDR3 reads TGTGCCAGCAGCTTGGCGGGGAGGGAGTACACTGAAGCTTTCTTT. Translated, it gives CASSLAGREYTEAFF. Full variable domain (outside the CDR3, taken from reference TRBV5-4 and TRBJ1-1): ETGVTQSPTHLIKTRGQQVTLRCSSQSGHNTVSWYQQALGQGPQFIFQYYREEENGRGNFPPRFSGLQFPNYSSELNVNALELDDSALYLCASSLAGREYTEAFFGQGTRLTVV.

The V call is TRBV4-3, the J call TRBJ1-1, with no clear D. The length of the CDR3 is 15 residues. V was clipped by 1 base and J by 1 base, with 10 bases between them. Germline V CDR1 and CDR2: LGHNA, YSLEER. The CDR3 is CASSQVPLGNTEAFF. The CDR3 DNA is TGCGCCAGCAGCCAAGTCCCCCTAGGGAACACTGAAGCTTTCTTT.

The V gene is TRBV29-1, the J gene TRBJ1-5; 7 nucleotides agree with TRBD1. V lost 4 bases to trimming and J lost 6 bases; unmatched junction nucleotides: 9. The germline CDR1 and CDR2 sequences are SQVTM and ANQGSEA. This CDR3 contains 14 residues. CDR3 region: CSVGTGQSSQPQHF. CDR3 nucleotide sequence: TGCAGCGTTGGCACGGGACAGTCGAGTCAGCCCCAGCATTTT.

This rearrangement joins TRBV25-1 to TRBJ2-1, with 8 bases lining up with TRBD2. The J segment lost 4 bases and the V segment lost 6 bases, leaving 11 bases of the junction unmatched. This CDR3 is 16 amino acids long. Germline assignment: CDR1 MGHDK and CDR2 SYGVNS. The CDR3, as DNA: TGTGCCAGCAGCCCCGCGCGGGGGGATGGTTACAATGAGCAGTTCTTC. This translates into CASSPARGDGYNEQFF.

The V and J genes are TRBV18 and TRBJ1-1, with D unclear. Germline V lookup: CDR1 KGHSH, CDR2 LQKENI. The CDR3 extends over 14 amino acids. V was cut by 3 bases and J by 5 bases, with 13 bases left in between. The CDR3 nucleotides read TGTGCCAGCTCACCTCGAACGGGGAGGACTGAAGCTTTCTTT. Translation gives CASSPRTGRTEAFF.

V and J are TRBV7-2 and TRBJ2-7; 7 bases are a match to TRBD1. This CDR3 spans 13 amino acids. The V and J ends lost 5 bases and 1 base, in that order; junction bases with no gene match: 2. In germline, CDR1 is SGHTA, CDR2 FQGNSA. CDR3 DNA: TGTGCCAGCAGCACGGACAGGTCCTACGAGCAGTACTTC. Translation gives CASSTDRSYEQYF.

The chain uses TRBV15 and TRBJ2-1; D might be TRBD1 (5 bases). This CDR3 is built from 12 residues. The germline V and J ends were trimmed by 4 bases and 9 bases, with 10 bases remaining between them. The germline CDR1 and CDR2 sequences are LNHNV and YYDKDF (reference sequence). The CDR3, as DNA: TGTGCCACCAGCACGGAAAGGGGTGAGCAGTTCTTC. This encodes CATSTERGEQFF.

The CDR3 sequence is CAWSAAVNTEAFF. For the CDR3, the DNA is TGTGCCTGGAGTGCCGCGGTGAACACTGAAGCTTTCTTT. The V gene is TRBV30, the J gene TRBJ1-1; D is unclear. Trimming shortened V by 1 base and J by 0 bases, and 6 bases separated the two germline ends. Per the germline V gene, CDR1 is GTSNPN and CDR2 is SVGIG (reference sequence). This CDR3 has 13 amino acids.

The chain employs TRBV7-3 and TRBJ1-2; TRBD1 might be the D (6 bases). Trimming removed 5 bases from V and 6 bases from J, with 16 bases in between. In germline, CDR1 is SGHTA, CDR2 FQGTGA. The CDR3 covers 14 residues. CDR3 nucleotide sequence: TGTGCCAGCAGCCCACAGGGAATCGGGGATGGCTACACCTTC. Residues: CASSPQGIGDGYTF.

The chain couples TRBV6-6 to TRBJ1-6, with D uncertain. V was shortened by 6 bases and J by 0 bases, with 9 bases between the two germline ends. Per the germline V gene, CDR1 is MNHNY and CDR2 is SVGAGI (reference sequence). The CDR3 contains 15 residues. CDR3 sequence reads: CASSSEGSYNSPLHF. The CDR3 coding sequence is TGTGCCAGCAGCTCCGAGGGCTCCTATAATTCACCCCTCCACTTT.

The chain has TRBV5-1 and TRBJ2-5; 10 bases map to TRBD2. Germline trimming cut 4 bases from V and 5 bases from J; bases unmatched to any gene: 8. There are 15 residues in the CDR3. Germline V gives CDR1 SGHRS, CDR2 YFSETQ. The CDR3 loop reads CASSPEREGRETQYF. DNA of the CDR3: TGCGCCAGCAGCCCTGAGCGGGAGGGCCGGGAGACCCAGTACTTC.

V is TRBV27 and J is TRBJ1-2, with D hard to call. Germline lookup yields CDR1 MNHEY and CDR2 SMNVEV (reference sequence). Trimming removed 5 bases at V and 5 bases at J, with 12 bases between. This CDR3 has 13 amino acids. CDR3 sequence (DNA): TGTGCCAGCAGTCCTCACCTAACTTATGGCTACACCTTC. Protein: CASSPHLTYGYTF.

The rearrangement joins TRBV15 to TRBJ1-4; D gene uncertain. V lost 0 bases, J lost 8 bases, and 13 bases lay in between. From germline, CDR1 is LNHNV and CDR2 YYDKDF (reference sequence). The CDR3 loop spans 15 amino acids. CDR3 protein: CATSRDRAPYEKLFF. CDR3 in DNA: TGTGCCACCAGCAGAGATCGAGCCCCTTACGAAAAACTGTTTTTT.

The J gene is TRBJ2-1, the V gene TRBV6-5; possibly TRBD2 for D (5 bases). The length of the CDR3 is 16 residues. In germline, CDR1 is MNHEY, CDR2 SVGAGI. V gave up 4 bases and J gave up 2 bases, with 15 bases separating them. The CDR3, as DNA: TGTGCCAGCAGTTCTCGGAGGACCCTACCCTACAATGAGCAGTTCTTC. It translates to CASSSRRTLPYNEQFF.